The following is a T cell receptor (beta chain) sequence with its context. Template material for amplifying TCR beta CDR3 regions consisted of RNA transcripts. The HTBI primer set drove a first-round RT-PCR of the TCR CDR3. Using its own MiXCR run on the multiplex PCR reads, TCRdb lists one record per CDR3 protein. The sample yields about 200,000 distinct CDR3 sequences, less than 20% seen once. This entry belongs to a study of T cells in Graves' hyperthyroidism and ophthalmopathy. CDR1 and CDR2 (germline): LGHDT, YNNKEL (reference sequence). V was pared by 7 bases and J by 1 base, with 16 bases between. The CDR3 covers 15 residues. Over 18 months, lack of ophthalmopathy progression marked Graves' hyperthyroidism as stable. Patients between 18 and 65 years old had hyperthyroidism, newly diagnosed and lasting under 2 months. Patients were excluded because of uncontrolled infection, other autoimmune disease, pregnancy or lactation.

The sample consisted of blood. The chain is built from TRBV3-1 and TRBJ1-1; D gene unclear. The clonotype originates from a woman between 50 and 59 years old with Graves' hyperthyroidism. The CDR3 nucleotides read TGTGCCAGCACAGATCCGATGTCAGCGAACACTGAAGCTTTCTTT. Residues: CASTDPMSANTEAFF.